These 30 T cell receptor beta chains originate from one sample sequenced in a study of T cells in Graves' hyperthyroidism and ophthalmopathy. Researchers took RNA transcripts and amplified the TCR beta CDR3 regions from them. First-round RT-PCR with HTBI primers amplified the TCR CDR3 region. TCRdb reprocessed the multiplex PCR reads with MiXCR, giving one entry per CDR3 protein. This table has hundreds of thousands of distinct CDR3 sequences, under 60% appearing once. The material sequenced was peripheral blood or thyroid tissue (not recorded which). The receptors derive from a woman younger than 30 with Graves' hyperthyroidism.

The chain links TRBV29-1 to TRBJ2-5; a possible D gene is TRBD1 (7 bases). Germline V CDR1 and CDR2: SQVTM, ANQGSEA. The length of the CDR3 is 13 residues. V lost 6 bases and J lost 5, with 16 bases in between. In nucleotides, the CDR3 is TGCAGCGTAGGGACAGCGGGCGATGAGACCCAGTACTTC. As protein: CSVGTAGDETQYF.

This clonotype was detected only a few times. The J gene is TRBJ1-2, the V gene TRBV19, with D maybe TRBD1 (5 bases). Germline CDR1 LNHDA, CDR2 SQIVND (reference sequence). CDR3 length: 13 amino acids. Trimming stripped 5 bases from V and 7 bases from J, with 14 bases between. The CDR3 region is CASSLGTWGGYTF. CDR3 nucleotide sequence: TGTGCCAGTAGTCTCGGGACGTGGGGTGGCTACACCTTC.

The V and J genes are TRBV25-1 and TRBJ2-5; 12 nucleotides line up with TRBD2. Germline lookup yields CDR1 MGHDK and CDR2 SYGVNS. After removal of 6 bases from V and 5 bases from J, the junction contained 13 bases not matched to a gene. This CDR3 comprises 17 residues. Written as DNA, the CDR3 is TGTGCCAGCAGCCCGGTGAACCTAGCGGGAGGGCGGGAGACCCAGTACTTC. Its translation is CASSPVNLAGGRETQYF.

J is TRBJ1-3 and V is TRBV12-3 or TRBV12-4; a possible D gene is TRBD1 (5 bases). This CDR3 comprises 15 residues. Trimming left V 3 bases short and J 0 bases short, with 9 bases between. The CDR3 nucleotides read TGTGCCAGCAGTTTGACGAGGGGCTCTGGAAACACCATATATTTT. It yields the protein CASSLTRGSGNTIYF.

The table lists this clonotype with a few counts. The chain carries TRBV4-1 and TRBJ2-5; 7 nucleotides agree with TRBD2. The CDR3 is 14 residues long. From germline, CDR1 is MGHRA and CDR2 YSYEKL. The junction had 11 bases not matched to a gene; V was cut back by 8 bases and J by 5 bases. CDR3 loop: CASGGRESGETQYF. DNA for the CDR3: TGCGCCAGCGGAGGGAGGGAATCGGGGGAGACCCAGTACTTC.

This clonotype was counted at least ten times. The chain uses TRBV10-3 and TRBJ1-5, with TRBD1 identical over 9 bases. CDR1 and CDR2 from the germline V gene are ENHRY and SYGVKD. CDR3 length equals 15 residues. V gave up 2 bases and J gave up 7 bases; unmatched junction bases: 6. The CDR3 loop is CAISETTGGVQPQHF. The DNA of the CDR3 is TGTGCCATCAGTGAGACCACAGGGGGCGTCCAGCCCCAGCATTTT.

The chain links TRBV7-6 to TRBJ1-1; no definite D call. The CDR3 consists of 14 residues. Germline V lookup: CDR1 SGHVS, CDR2 FNYEAQ. V was cut by 5 bases and J by 0 bases, with 10 bases left in between. For the CDR3, the DNA is TGTGCCAGCAGCGCCCGGACTGTGAACACTGAAGCTTTCTTT. Encoded protein: CASSARTVNTEAFF. Using reference TRBV7-6 and TRBJ1-1 for the parts outside the CDR3, the full variable domain is GAGVSQSPRYKVTKRGQDVALRCDPISGHVSLYWYRQALGQGPEFLTYFNYEAQQDKSGLPNDRFSAERPEGSISTLTIQRTEQRDSAMYRCASSARTVNTEAFFGQGTRLTVV.

Comment on this clonotype: The junction does not match germline at one end; this may be a read error. The chain joins TRBV7-9 to TRBJ1-2, with 11 bases that match TRBD1. The CDR3 loop spans 16 amino acids. Germline V gene lookup returns CDR1 SEHNR and CDR2 FQNEAQ (reference sequence). CDR3 in DNA: TGTGTCAGCAGCCGAGAGGACAGGGGGCTCACCGGTGGCTACACCTTC. Its translation is CVSSREDRGLTGGYTF.

This clonotype was recorded a few times. V is TRBV19 and J is TRBJ1-5, with 9 bases that match TRBD1. V was clipped by 10 bases and J by 0 bases; unmatched bases: 4. Germline values: CDR1 LNHDA, CDR2 SQIVND (reference sequence). CDR3 length: 14 residues. CDR3 amino acids: CAIRDRDSNQPQHF. The CDR3 bases are TGTGCCATCCGGGACAGGGATAGCAATCAGCCCCAGCATTTT.

In its sample, this clonotype was seen many times. This chain links TRBV15 with TRBJ2-7; D not certain. The CDR3 is 14 amino acids. The ends were cut back, 1 base at V and 5 bases at J, with 12 bases in the middle. Germline V gene sequence: CDR1 LNHNV, CDR2 YYDKDF (reference sequence). The CDR3: CATSRVQGYNEQYF. CDR3 DNA: TGTGCCACCAGCAGAGTCCAAGGGTATAACGAGCAGTACTTC.

Only a few counts were recorded for this clonotype. The chain carries TRBV3-1 and TRBJ2-5; TRBD2 might be the D (6 bases). The CDR3 sequence is 15 residues long. The V and J ends lost 0 bases and 4 bases respectively, with 12 bases between them. CDR1 and CDR2 from the germline V gene are LGHDT and YNNKEL (reference sequence). The DNA for the CDR3 is TGTGCCAGCAGCCAAGATCGCGCGGGACTAGAGACCCAGTACTTC. Its protein is CASSQDRAGLETQYF.

This sequence joins TRBV20-1 and TRBJ2-5; 10 bases agree with TRBD2. CDR3 length equals 14 residues. The V gene end was trimmed by 6 bases and the J gene end by 4 bases; junction bases not matched to a gene: 8. From germline, CDR1 is DFQATT and CDR2 SNEGSKA (reference sequence). DNA of the CDR3: TGCAGTGCAGGGACAGCGGGAGGGCGAGAGACCCAGTACTTC. This encodes CSAGTAGGRETQYF.

There are a few counts of this clonotype. The chain recombines TRBV11-2 with TRBJ2-7; no definite D call. The CDR3 covers 15 residues. V shed 5 bases and J shed 2 bases, with 16 bases lying between them. Germline V CDR1 and CDR2: SGHAT, FQNNGV. CDR3 nucleotides: TGTGCCAGCAGCCTCTCTCTGGACGGTCCCTACGAGCAGTACTTC. Protein sequence: CASSLSLDGPYEQYF.

This clonotype was recorded a few times. The chain uses TRBV29-1 and TRBJ2-7; 9 nucleotides line up with TRBD2. The junction had 4 bases not matched to a gene; V was cut back by 4 bases and J by 3 bases. This CDR3 is built from 13 residues. CDR1 SQVTM and CDR2 ANQGSEA come from the germline V gene. CDR3 residues: CSVGTSVGYEQYF. The CDR3 region has the DNA TGCAGCGTTGGGACTAGCGTAGGCTACGAGCAGTACTTC.

This clonotype has a count of ten or more. This sequence joins TRBV20-1 and TRBJ1-6, with 8 bases fitting TRBD1. This CDR3 region has 15 residues. V shed 3 bases and J 8 bases; nucleotides not matched to a gene: 9. The germline CDR1 and CDR2 sequences are DFQATT and SNEGSKA (reference sequence). CDR3 sequence reads: CSARVFGTGYSPLHF. In DNA, the CDR3 is TGCAGTGCTAGGGTGTTCGGGACAGGCTATTCACCCCTCCACTTT.

This clonotype was counted at least ten times. CDR3 loop: CASSQEANTEAFF. CDR3 DNA: TGTGCCAGCAGCCAAGAGGCTAACACTGAAGCTTTCTTT. The J gene is TRBJ1-1, the V gene TRBV14, with D hard to call. CDR1 is SGHDN, CDR2 FVKESK, per germline. V shed 0 bases and J shed 2 bases, with 4 bases lying between them. CDR3 size: 13 residues.

The chain joins TRBV20-1 to TRBJ1-2; D gene unclear. The germline V gene has CDR1 DFQATT and CDR2 SNEGSKA (reference sequence). The germline V and J ends were trimmed by 3 bases and 4 bases, with 12 bases remaining between them. The CDR3 is 13 residues long. CDR3 loop: CSASPPSAYGYTF. The CDR3 nucleotides read TGCAGTGCTAGCCCCCCTTCGGCCTATGGCTACACCTTC.

For this clonotype: A much larger clone is a single base away; this may be a read error. The chain employs TRBV15 and TRBJ2-5; TRBD1 is a possible D gene (6 bases). Germline CDR1 is LNHNV and CDR2 is YYDKDF (reference sequence). The CDR3 consists of 17 residues. The CDR3 reads CATNRESAGDNQETQYF. CDR3 nucleotide sequence: TGTGCCACCAACAGAGAATCTGCAGGGGATAACCAAGAGACCCAGTACTTC.

The chain couples TRBV15 to TRBJ2-6; D not certain. The germline V and J ends were trimmed by 5 bases and 2 bases, with 10 bases remaining between them. There are 15 residues in the CDR3. The germline V gene has CDR1 LNHNV and CDR2 YYDKDF (reference sequence). The CDR3 region is CATSPSRTGANVLTF. The CDR3, as DNA: TGTGCCACCAGCCCAAGCCGTACTGGGGCCAACGTCCTGACTTTC. The entire variable domain, with the rest obtained from reference TRBV15 and TRBJ2-6, is as follows: DAMVIQNPRYQVTQFGKPVTLSCSQTLNHNVMYWYQQKSSQAPKLLFHYYDKDFNNEADTPDNFQSRRPNTSFCFLDIRSPGLGDTAMYLCATSPSRTGANVLTFGAGSRLTVL.

V and J are TRBV24-1 and TRBJ2-7; TRBD2 matches at 9 bases. V lost 3 bases, J lost 4 bases, and 0 bases stayed unmatched. The CDR3 length is 13 residues. The germline V gene has CDR1 KGHDR and CDR2 SFDVKD. CDR3 loop: CATSDGLAYEQYF. Written as DNA, the CDR3 is TGTGCCACCAGTGATGGACTAGCGTACGAGCAGTACTTC.

V is TRBV5-4 and J is TRBJ1-1, with TRBD1 as a possible D gene (5 bases). Germline lookup yields CDR1 SGHNT and CDR2 YYREEE (reference sequence). V shed 0 bases and J shed 3 bases, with 12 bases lying between them. The CDR3 spans 15 residues. The CDR3 loop is CASSLAMLGDTEAFF. The CDR3 coding sequence is TGTGCCAGCAGCTTGGCTATGTTGGGGGACACTGAAGCTTTCTTT. The whole variable domain, filled in from reference TRBV5-4 and TRBJ1-1, reads ETGVTQSPTHLIKTRGQQVTLRCSSQSGHNTVSWYQQALGQGPQFIFQYYREEENGRGNFPPRFSGLQFPNYSSELNVNALELDDSALYLCASSLAMLGDTEAFFGQGTRLTVV.

Only a few counts were recorded for this clonotype. The gene calls are TRBV6-6 and TRBJ1-5, with a possible D match to TRBD1 (5 bases). Trimming removed 2 bases at V and 1 base at J, with 6 bases between. CDR3 length: 14 residues. Germline-derived CDR1 and CDR2 are MNHNY and SVGAGI (reference sequence). In DNA, the CDR3 is TGTGCCAGCAGTTACAAGGGGAGCAATCAGCCCCAGCATTTT. As protein: CASSYKGSNQPQHF.

This clonotype was seen more than once but under ten times. The V and J genes are TRBV11-2 and TRBJ2-5; 9 bases line up with TRBD1. J gave up 3 bases and V 3 bases, and 8 bases lay outside the gene matches. Germline-derived CDR1 and CDR2 are SGHAT and FQNNGV. This CDR3 region has 16 residues. The CDR3 nucleotides are TGTGCCAGCAGCTTCACGGGGTGGGACAGGGAAGAGACCCAGTACTTC. It translates to CASSFTGWDREETQYF.

Comments on this clonotype: A read error is possible here, since a much larger clone lies one base away. V gene TRBV10-3 combines with J gene TRBJ2-7; 7 bases agree with TRBD2. The length of the CDR3 is 13 residues. Per germline, CDR1 ENHRY and CDR2 SYGVKD. The CDR3 DNA reads as TGTGCCAGCAGTGGGAGCGGGGCCTACGAGCAGTACTTC. It is translated as CASSGSGAYEQYF.

This clonotype was seen a handful of times. Its ends do not fully match the called genes, so a read error is possible. This rearrangement joins TRBV10-3 to TRBJ1-6; 7 nucleotides line up with TRBD1. CDR3 length: 14 residues. The germline CDR1 and CDR2 sequences are ENHRY and SYGVKD. The CDR3 sequence is CASSYEGAHSPLHF. In DNA form, the CDR3 reads TGTGCCAGCAGTTACGAGGGGGCTCATTCACCCCTCCACTTT.

This clonotype has more than one count but fewer than ten. The chain couples TRBV7-2 to TRBJ2-7; the D gene could be TRBD1 or TRBD2 (5 bases each). The V end was cut by 6 bases, the J end by 6 bases, with 21 bases between. The CDR3 is 15 amino acids. CDR1 and CDR2 (germline): SGHTA, FQGNSA. In nucleotides, the CDR3 is TGTGCCAGCAGTGGAATAGGGTCGAGGGGCTCCGAGCAGTACTTC. Protein sequence: CASSGIGSRGSEQYF.

V and J are TRBV9 and TRBJ2-2; no firm D call. V was cut by 0 bases and J by 7 bases, with 10 bases left in between. Germline V lookup: CDR1 SGDLS, CDR2 YYNGEE. This CDR3 has 14 amino acids. The CDR3 spells CASSVVMEGGELFF. The CDR3 bases are TGTGCCAGCAGCGTAGTAATGGAAGGCGGGGAGCTGTTTTTT.

This rearrangement joins TRBV19 to TRBJ1-5, with D maybe TRBD1 (6 bases). The V end lost 3 bases, the J end lost 7 bases, and 13 bases lay between the germline ends. The CDR3 is 14 amino acids. CDR1 is LNHDA and CDR2 is SQIVND in the germline V gene (reference sequence). CDR3 loop: CASSIRTVPQPQHF. CDR3 nucleotides: TGTGCCAGTAGTATCCGGACAGTACCGCAGCCCCAGCATTTT.

Turning to this clonotype: A read error is possible here, since a much larger clone lies one base away. The chain employs TRBV15 and TRBJ1-5, with D perhaps TRBD1 (5 bases). Germline lookup yields CDR1 LNHNV and CDR2 YYDKDF (reference sequence). The CDR3 runs 16 residues. Trimming took off 1 base at V and 11 bases at J, with 21 bases between the two ends. CDR3 nucleotides: TGTGCCACCAGCAGAGGCCCAGGGACCCTTATAGAGGCCCAGCATTTT. The encoded protein is CATSRGPGTLIEAQHF. Together with reference TRBV15 and TRBJ1-5, the CDR3 gives the full variable domain: DAMVIQNPRYQVTQFGKPVTLSCSQTLNHNVMYWYQQKSSQAPKLLFHYYDKDFNNEADTPDNFQSRRPNTSFCFLDIRSPGLGDTAMYLCATSRGPGTLIEAQHFGDGTRLSIL.

Note on this clonotype: Compared with germline, one end of the junction differs, possibly owing to a read error. The rearrangement joins TRBV7-3 to TRBJ1-5; 9 bases agree with TRBD1. CDR3 size: 14 residues. Per the germline V gene, CDR1 is SGHTA and CDR2 is FQGTGA. DNA of the CDR3: TGCGCCAGCAGCATCCGGGACAGGGTTCAGCCCCAGCATTTT. Translation gives CASSIRDRVQPQHF.